These T cell receptor beta chains were read from a single sample in a study of beta chain features in type 1 diabetes. Assay: immunoSEQ multiplex PCR; the TCRdb copy retains only in-frame clones and omits some. The top ten hold roughly 0.69% of the sample, which has 140,000 or so clones, 9.2% seen once. The sample consisted of central memory CD4+ T cells from blood. The source is a young man in good health. Both conserved end residues are part of each CDR3. D genes are given only for firm matches. Rows may omit the clone size; those that give it use once, few, many or a size class.

J,size,D,V,CDR3,DNA
TRBJ1-1,few,TRBD1,TRBV6-1,CASSPNRDREAFF,TGTGCCAGCAGTCCCAACAGGGACAGGGAAGCTTTCTTT
TRBJ2-3,few,NA,TRBV29-1,CSGGQNTDTQYF,TGCAGCGGCGGACAGAACACAGATACGCAGTATTTT
TRBJ1-1,NA,TRBD1,TRBV19,CASSIGQGVLGNTEAFF,TGTGCCAGTAGTATCGGACAGGGGGTCCTGGGGAACACTGAAGCTTTCTTT
TRBJ1-4,NA,TRBD1,TRBV30,CAWSPGTENEKLFF,TGTGCCTGGAGCCCCGGGACAGAGAATGAAAAACTGTTTTTT
TRBJ1-5,NA,NA,TRBV7-9,CASSLSGNQPQHF,TGTGCCAGCAGCTTGAGCGGGAATCAGCCCCAGCATTTT
TRBJ1-2,few,NA,TRBV5-4,CAFLIRGGSYGYTF,TGTGCCTTCCTAATACGGGGGGGGAGCTATGGCTACACCTTC
TRBJ1-5,NA,NA,TRBV5-4,CASSLGTEPNQPQHF,TGTGCCAGCAGCTTGGGGACAGAGCCTAATCAGCCCCAGCATTTT
TRBJ2-7,many,NA,TRBV7-2,CASSQSSSSYEQYF,TGTGCCAGCAGCCAATCTAGCTCAAGCTACGAGCAGTACTTC
TRBJ2-1,NA,TRBD2,TRBV7-6,CASSLAPSGGLEQFF,TGTGCCAGCAGCTTAGCGCCTAGCGGGGGTTTAGAGCAGTTCTTC
TRBJ1-3,NA,NA,TRBV11-2,CASSLAHSRVAGNTIYF,TGTGCCAGCAGCTTAGCCCACTCCAGGGTAGCTGGAAACACCATATATTTT
TRBJ2-5,few,NA,TRBV7-2,CASSRGLLQETQYF,TGTGCCAGCAGCCGTGGGCTGCTCCAAGAGACCCAGTACTTC
TRBJ2-7,few,NA,TRBV11-1,CASSFSRGSYEQYF,TGTGCCAGCAGCTTTAGCAGGGGCTCCTACGAGCAGTACTTC
TRBJ2-2,few,TRBD1,TRBV9,CASSVDPGGTGELFF,TGTGCCAGCAGCGTAGATCCAGGGGGTACCGGGGAGCTGTTTTTT
TRBJ2-3,many,TRBD2,TRBV5-1,CASSALGTSGGVDTQYF,TGCGCCAGCAGCGCCCTTGGGACTAGCGGGGGAGTGGATACGCAGTATTTT
TRBJ1-6,few,TRBD1,TRBV9,CASSVEGAGNSPLHF,TGTGCCAGCAGCGTGGAGGGGGCGGGTAATTCACCCCTCCACTTT
TRBJ2-5,NA,TRBD2,TRBV11-2,CASSLGAGGQETQYF,TGTGCCAGCAGCTTAGGAGCGGGGGGCCAAGAGACCCAGTACTTC
TRBJ1-2,NA,NA,TRBV5-1,CASSKEQGGGYGYTF,TGCGCCAGCAGCAAGGAACAGGGAGGGGGCTATGGCTACACCTTC
TRBJ2-3,NA,TRBD2,TRBV5-6,CASSSTLGTSGGDTQYF,TGTGCCAGCAGCTCCACGTTGGGGACTAGCGGGGGGGATACGCAGTATTTT
TRBJ2-3,NA,NA,TRBV28,CASSFARGYRNTQYF,TGTGCCAGCAGTTTTGCCAGGGGATATCGAAATACGCAGTATTTT
TRBJ1-5,NA,NA,TRBV2,CASSEARGGDQPQHF,TGTGCCAGCAGTGAAGCGCGGGGAGGGGACCAGCCCCAGCATTTT
TRBJ2-7,NA,NA,TRBV5-4,CASSFDSSYEQYF,TGTGCCAGCAGCTTTGACAGTTCCTACGAGCAGTACTTC
TRBJ2-1,NA,TRBD1,TRBV14,CASSRWTGVGNEQFF,TGTGCCAGCAGCCGCTGGACAGGGGTTGGGAATGAGCAGTTCTTC
TRBJ1-5,NA,TRBD1,TRBV7-2,CASSFETGGGQPQHF,TGTGCCAGCAGCTTTGAGACAGGGGGCGGGCAGCCCCAGCATTTT
TRBJ2-5,NA,TRBD2,TRBV7-9,CASSSSGGLETQYF,TGTGCCAGCAGCTCTAGCGGGGGGTTGGAGACCCAGTACTTC
TRBJ1-6,NA,NA,TRBV4-3,CASSQDVRQNSPLHF,TGCGCCAGCAGCCAAGATGTCAGACAGAATTCACCCCTCCACTTT
TRBJ1-5,NA,NA,TRBV7-2,CASSQQGYTNQPQHF,TGTGCCAGCAGTCAGCAGGGGTATACGAATCAGCCCCAGCATTTT
TRBJ1-3,NA,NA,TRBV7-8,CASSTVAGNTIYF,TGTGCCAGCAGCACTGTAGCTGGAAACACCATATATTTT
TRBJ1-5,NA,TRBD1,TRBV7-8,CASSLVGTANQPQHF,TGTGCCAGCAGCCTGGTGGGGACAGCAAATCAGCCCCAGCATTTT
TRBJ2-7,NA,TRBD1,TRBV18,CASSEDRGGAYEQYF,TGTGCCAGCTCAGAGGACAGGGGAGGAGCCTACGAGCAGTACTTC
TRBJ1-5,NA,TRBD1,TRBV4-2,CASSQGQGLNQPQHF,TGTGCCAGCAGCCAGGGACAGGGCCTCAATCAGCCCCAGCATTTT
TRBJ2-7,few,NA,TRBV20-1,CSATRQAEQYF,TGCAGTGCTACGAGACAGGCCGAGCAGTACTTC
TRBJ2-7,few,NA,TRBV11-2,CASSSFGDKDEQYF,TGTGCCAGCAGCTCCTTTGGGGACAAGGACGAGCAGTACTTC
TRBJ1-3,NA,TRBD1,TRBV7-6,CASSLAYRDRSQNTIYF,TGTGCCAGCAGCTTAGCTTACCGGGACAGGAGCCAAAACACCATATATTTT
TRBJ1-3,NA,NA,TRBV4-3,CASSQESRVAGNTIYF,TGCGCCAGCAGCCAAGAATCGAGGGTTGCGGGAAACACCATATATTTT
TRBJ2-5,NA,NA,TRBV5-4,CASSRPSQETQYF,TGTGCCAGCAGCCGCCCGTCCCAGGAGACCCAGTACTTC
TRBJ2-5,few,NA,TRBV29-1,CSVDGRDQETQYF,TGCAGCGTTGATGGACGGGATCAAGAGACCCAGTACTTC
TRBJ2-1,few,TRBD1,TRBV5-6,CASSWGTGGKENEQFF,TGTGCCAGCAGCTGGGGGACAGGGGGCAAGGAGAATGAGCAGTTCTTC
TRBJ2-3,few,NA,TRBV7-2,CASSPGAPTDTQYF,TGTGCCAGCAGCCCAGGCGCCCCCACAGATACGCAGTATTTT
TRBJ1-2,few,NA,TRBV5-5,CASSTSTGGYTF,TGTGCCAGCAGCACTTCTACAGGGGGCTACACCTTC
TRBJ2-3,NA,TRBD2,TRBV11-3,CASSHSGGTGDTQYF,TGTGCCAGCAGCCATAGCGGGGGGACTGGAGATACGCAGTATTTT
TRBJ1-2,few,TRBD1,TRBV7-9,CASSRGQYYGYTF,TGTGCCAGCAGCCGGGGACAGTACTATGGCTACACCTTC
TRBJ2-3,few,NA,TRBV9,CASSVGAGTSYTDTQYF,TGTGCCAGCAGCGTAGGGGCGGGGACGAGCTACACAGATACGCAGTATTTT
TRBJ2-5,few,TRBD2,TRBV29-1,CSVDGGGPQETQYF,TGCAGCGTTGATGGCGGGGGGCCACAAGAGACCCAGTACTTC
TRBJ2-5,NA,TRBD1,TRBV11-2,CASSIGQGETQYF,TGTGCCAGCAGCATAGGACAGGGAGAGACCCAGTACTTC
TRBJ2-7,many,TRBD1,TRBV2,CASTRQGMDEQYF,TGTGCCAGCACCCGACAGGGGATGGACGAGCAGTACTTC
TRBJ2-1,few,NA,TRBV4-1,CASSPFQGSWIF,TGCGCCAGCAGTCCTTTCCAGGGGTCTTGGATCTTC
TRBJ2-7,NA,TRBD1,TRBV19,CASSAGTGNEQYF,TGTGCCAGTAGTGCGGGGACAGGGAACGAGCAGTACTTC
TRBJ2-7,few,TRBD2,TRBV11-2,CASSASSGGLASSYEQYF,TGTGCCAGCAGCGCAAGTAGCGGGGGGCTTGCTAGCTCCTACGAGCAGTACTTC
TRBJ2-3,few,TRBD2,TRBV6-4,CASSPSGGENTQYF,TGTGCCAGCAGTCCTAGCGGGGGCGAAAATACGCAGTATTTT
TRBJ2-5,few,NA,TRBV7-9,CASSLGGGEAETQYF,TGTGCCAGCAGCTTGGGAGGCGGGGAAGCGGAGACCCAGTACTTC
TRBJ2-7,few,NA,TRBV2,CASSQTTREQYF,TGTGCCAGCAGCCAAACCACGAGGGAGCAGTACTTC
TRBJ1-5,NA,NA,TRBV2,CASSVTGDQPQHF,TGTGCCAGCAGTGTGACAGGAGATCAGCCCCAGCATTTT
TRBJ1-5,few,NA,TRBV7-8,CASSFDRTNQPQHF,TGTGCCAGCAGCTTCGACAGGACAAATCAGCCCCAGCATTTT
TRBJ2-7,few,TRBD2,TRBV5-4,CASSLGLAGGYEQYF,TGTGCCAGCAGCTTGGGACTAGCGGGGGGCTACGAGCAGTACTTC
TRBJ2-2,many,NA,TRBV5-1,CASSLGTANTGELFF,TGCGCCAGCAGCTTGGGGACAGCGAACACCGGGGAGCTGTTTTTT
TRBJ2-7,NA,NA,TRBV6-5,CASSRSGMISYEQYF,TGTGCCAGCAGCCGAAGCGGAATGATCTCCTACGAGCAGTACTTC
TRBJ2-5,few,NA,TRBV28,CASSFGGKGGRQETQYF,TGTGCCAGCAGTTTTGGAGGAAAAGGAGGGAGGCAAGAGACCCAGTACTTC
TRBJ2-2,NA,TRBD1,TRBV5-1,CASSLDTGAGELFF,TGCGCCAGCAGCTTGGATACAGGGGCCGGGGAGCTGTTTTTT
TRBJ1-1,NA,NA,TRBV11-2,CASSPAGFGTEAFF,TGTGCCAGCAGCCCTGCAGGGTTTGGCACTGAAGCTTTCTTT
TRBJ1-2,few,NA,TRBV7-3,CASSLTPGGTYGYTF,TGTGCCAGCAGCTTAACCCCTGGGGGGACCTATGGCTACACCTTC